Listed below are T cell receptor beta chains from one sample, sequenced in a study of cytomegalovirus exposure and HLA in healthy donors. The protocol was immunoSEQ multiplex PCR, while the TCRdb copy is restricted to in-frame clones and leaves out a portion. The table lists approximately 200,000 clones, about 86% of them singletons. Sequenced input: PBMCs. All receptors derive from a woman in her late teens or twenties in good health and CMV-seronegative. Each CDR3 is given with its conserved first and last residue. Each record gives: J gene, clone size, D gene, V gene, CDR3 protein, CDR3 DNA. A D gene is named only where the DNA matches it firmly. Clone size, where shown, is once, few, many, or a class for clones that have expanded.

TRBJ2-3,NA,TRBD2,TRBV5-1,CASSHSGSTDTQYF,TGCGCCAGCTCCCATAGCGGGAGCACAGATACGCAGTATTTT
TRBJ1-1,NA,NA,TRBV27,CASRRQMNTEAFF,TGTGCCAGCCGCCGTCAGATGAACACTGAAGCTTTCTTT
TRBJ2-5,once,TRBD2,TRBV11-3,CASSLGLADQETQYF,TGTGCCAGCAGCTTAGGCCTAGCGGACCAAGAGACCCAGTACTTC
TRBJ1-1,NA,NA,TRBV5-1,CASSLETQNTEAFF,TGCGCCAGCAGCTTGGAGACTCAGAACACTGAAGCTTTCTTT
TRBJ2-1,NA,TRBD2,TRBV6-5,CASSYGLAGYNEQFF,TGTGCCAGCAGTTACGGGCTAGCGGGGTACAATGAGCAGTTCTTC
TRBJ2-1,once,TRBD1,TRBV6-4,CASSRQGSSYNEQFF,TGTGCCAGCAGTCGACAGGGCAGCTCCTACAATGAGCAGTTCTTC
TRBJ2-1,NA,TRBD2,TRBV2,CASEGDSGSLGEQFF,TGTGCCAGCGAGGGGGATAGCGGGAGTCTAGGTGAGCAGTTCTTC
TRBJ2-1,few,TRBD1,TRBV5-5,CASSLRGTGVNEQFF,TGTGCCAGCAGCCTCCGGGGGACAGGGGTGAATGAGCAGTTCTTC
TRBJ2-1,NA,NA,TRBV7-8,CASSSRTHKGNEQFF,TGTGCCAGCAGCTCGAGGACTCATAAAGGAAATGAGCAGTTCTTC
TRBJ2-7,NA,NA,TRBV7-8,CASSSATLIYEQYF,TGTGCCAGCAGCTCAGCGACACTTATCTACGAGCAGTACTTC
TRBJ1-5,NA,NA,TRBV10-2,CASSETGLNQPQHF,TGCGCCAGCAGTGAGACAGGTCTCAATCAGCCCCAGCATTTT
TRBJ2-1,once,NA,TRBV28,CASILGGDDNEQFF,TGTGCCAGCATCTTGGGCGGGGATGACAATGAGCAGTTCTTC
TRBJ1-5,NA,NA,TRBV13,CASSLTTGGGGGNQPQHF,TGTGCCAGCAGTTTAACGACCGGGGGAGGGGGTGGGAATCAGCCCCAGCATTTT
TRBJ2-1,NA,NA,TRBV27,CASSIGSSYNEQFF,TGTGCCAGCAGCATCGGTTCCTCCTACAATGAGCAGTTCTTC
TRBJ1-1,NA,TRBD1,TRBV27,CASSRWTGAHTEAFF,TGTGCCAGCAGTCGTTGGACAGGGGCACACACTGAAGCTTTCTTT
TRBJ2-1,NA,TRBD1,TRBV19,CASSSWTGDYNEQFF,TGTGCCAGTAGTTCCTGGACAGGGGACTACAATGAGCAGTTCTTC
TRBJ1-2,NA,NA,TRBV28,CASKRGSRYGYTF,TGTGCCAGCAAAAGGGGATCGCGATATGGCTACACCTTC
TRBJ2-1,NA,NA,TRBV6-1,CASSKPSLVDEQFF,TGTGCCAGCAGTAAGCCGTCTCTAGTAGATGAGCAGTTCTTC
TRBJ2-2,NA,NA,TRBV9,CASSVLSGGTGELFF,TGTGCCAGCAGCGTACTCAGTGGAGGCACCGGGGAGCTGTTTTTT
TRBJ2-7,NA,NA,TRBV27,CASSLGHAYEQYF,TGTGCCAGCAGTCTGGGACACGCATACGAGCAGTACTTC
TRBJ2-7,NA,TRBD1,TRBV4-3,CASSQVGQGAYEQYF,TGCGCCAGCAGCCAAGTCGGACAGGGGGCCTACGAGCAGTACTTC
TRBJ2-3,NA,NA,TRBV27,CASSLLTDTDTQYF,TGTGCCAGCAGTTTACTGACAGACACAGATACGCAGTATTTT